The rows below give T cell receptor beta chains drawn from one sample of a study of cytomegalovirus exposure and HLA in healthy donors. Assay used: immunoSEQ multiplex PCR; TCRdb lists only in-frame clones, some missing. Among more than 70,000 clones listed, under 80% were seen once. Sample: PBMCs. All receptors come from a boy aged 5-17 years in good health and CMV-seronegative. Each CDR3 is given with its conserved first and last residue.

cdr3_length | v_call | cdr3_aa
14 | TRBV7-9 | CASSLRGGGDEQFF
15 | TRBV6-5 | CASTPGAGGNYGYTF
15 | TRBV7-2 | CASSRPGAGANVLTF
15 | TRBV14 | CASSQETGLSGEAFF
15 | TRBV7-2 | CASSLVSGRVGEQFF
15 | TRBV9 | CASSDRGKTGNTIYF
15 | TRBV7-7 | CASSLSGTLNEKLFF
18 | TRBV4-1 | CASSQDQVGVAGGNEQFF
15 | TRBV6-5 | CASSYGQGNSYEQYF
12 | TRBV7-9 | CASNADREGYTF
13 | TRBV7-8 | CASSLARDSGYTF
17 | TRBV4-1 | CASSPFFLGLRVAEAFF
16 | TRBV4-1 | CASSQVFSQMNTEAFF
14 | TRBV11-2 | CASNPARGGNTIYF
19 | TRBV6-4 | CASSSDLNRGRGSHYGYTF
15 | TRBV28 | CASSLIMLGATEAFF
15 | TRBV4-3 | CASSQEFARNTEAFF
14 | TRBV5-4 | CASSLIGEVEGYTF
15 | TRBV4-3 | CASSQEQGEYSPLHF
15 | TRBV18 | CASSPPRPGNYGYTF
12 | TRBV30 | CAWSSLNTEAFF
16 | TRBV4-3 | CASSQETLAGPGELFF
15 | TRBV6-4 | CASSPGTATYNEQFF
12 | TRBV19 | CASKQMNTEAFF
15 | TRBV5-6 | CASSSVVSGANVLTF
14 | TRBV6-5 | CASSKTTDSQPQHF
15 | TRBV6-1 | CASTRGQRQDSPLHF
16 | TRBV10-3 | CAIGPTGGAKNYGYTF
14 | TRBV6-1 | CASSEGMSSYEQYF
15 | TRBV19 | CASSQTSAPQETQYF
16 | TRBV7-9 | CASSSRDAGGRDEQYF
20 | TRBV27 | CASSLCGTSGGASVSDTQYF
15 | TRBV28 | CASSLRFLRNQPQHF
14 | TRBV9 | CASSRGGAENTIYF
14 | TRBV2 | CASIGQGAGTEAFF
13 | TRBV30 | CAAHGRGNQPQHF
11 | TRBV30 | CAVGQGPEAFF
14 | TRBV29-1 | CTTRIRGPQETQYF
15 | TRBV15 | CATSRNMPPNYGYTF
15 | TRBV7-9 | CASSPRQGAFTEAFF
13 | TRBV27 | CASTPGPYNEQFF
14 | TRBV29-1 | CSVDRGLVTDTQYF
14 | TRBV6-5 | CASTPGDAYNEQFF
16 | TRBV5-8 | CASSLGQGETGNTIYF